This T cell receptor beta chain is drawn from a study of T cells in Graves' hyperthyroidism and ophthalmopathy. Study findings and constraints: Using 13 V-J features, a model discriminated ophthalmopathy from stable hyperthyroidism.

V shed 6 bases, J shed 8 bases, and the junction held 19 bases outside the gene matches. In germline, CDR1 is SQVTM, CDR2 ANQGSEA. The CDR3 runs 19 residues. Patients showing uncontrolled infection, other autoimmune disease, pregnancy or lactation were ineligible. TCR beta CDR3 regions were amplified from RNA transcripts. HTBI primers drove first-round RT-PCR of the TCR CDR3. One entry per CDR3 protein, called by TCRdb with MiXCR from the multiplex PCR reads. Of hundreds of thousands of distinct CDR3 sequences listed, about 15% are singletons. Comment on this clonotype: The antigen remains undetermined.

The clonotype was recovered from a woman between 18 and 29 years old with Graves' ophthalmopathy. Sequenced input: blood. V is TRBV29-1 and J is TRBJ2-1, with TRBD2 identical over 16 bases. CDR3 in DNA: TGCAGCGTCTCCTACCCCGGGACTAGCGGGAGGGCCTTACGAGATGAGCAGTTCTTC. Translated, it gives CSVSYPGTSGRALRDEQFF.